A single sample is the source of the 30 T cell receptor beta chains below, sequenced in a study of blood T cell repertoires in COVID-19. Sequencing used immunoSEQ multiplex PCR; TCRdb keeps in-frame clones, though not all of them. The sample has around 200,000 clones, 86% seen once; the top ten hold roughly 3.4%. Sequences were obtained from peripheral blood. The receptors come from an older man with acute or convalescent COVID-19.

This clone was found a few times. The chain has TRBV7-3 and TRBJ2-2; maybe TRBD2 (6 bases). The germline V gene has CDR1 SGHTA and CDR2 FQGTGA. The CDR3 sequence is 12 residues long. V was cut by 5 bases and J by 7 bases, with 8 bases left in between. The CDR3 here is CASSRGNGELFF. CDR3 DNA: TGTGCCAGCAGCCGGGGGAACGGGGAGCTGTTTTTT.

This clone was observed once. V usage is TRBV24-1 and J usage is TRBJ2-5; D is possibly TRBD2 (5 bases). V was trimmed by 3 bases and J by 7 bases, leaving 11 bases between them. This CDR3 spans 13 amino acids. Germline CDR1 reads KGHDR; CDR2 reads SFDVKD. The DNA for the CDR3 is TGTGCCACCAGTGATACGAGCCGGGGGACCCAGTACTTC. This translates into CATSDTSRGTQYF.

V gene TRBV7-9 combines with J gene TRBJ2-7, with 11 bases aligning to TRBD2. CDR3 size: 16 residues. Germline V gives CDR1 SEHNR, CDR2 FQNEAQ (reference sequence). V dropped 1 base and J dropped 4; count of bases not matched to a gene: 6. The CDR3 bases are TGTGCCAGCAGCTTAGATATAGCGGGAGGGCTGTACGAGCAGTACTTC. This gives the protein CASSLDIAGGLYEQYF.

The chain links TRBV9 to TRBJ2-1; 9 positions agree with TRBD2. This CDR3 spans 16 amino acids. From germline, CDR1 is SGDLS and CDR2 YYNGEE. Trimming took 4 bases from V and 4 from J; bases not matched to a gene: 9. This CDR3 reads CASSLTGTSLYNEQFF. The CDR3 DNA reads TGTGCCAGCAGCCTAACCGGGACTAGCCTTTACAATGAGCAGTTCTTC. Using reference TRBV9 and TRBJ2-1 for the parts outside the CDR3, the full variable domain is DSGVTQTPKHLITATGQRVTLRCSPRSGDLSVYWYQQSLDQGLQFLIQYYNGEERAKGNILERFSAQQFPDLHSELNLSSLELGDSALYFCASSLTGTSLYNEQFFGPGTRLTVL.

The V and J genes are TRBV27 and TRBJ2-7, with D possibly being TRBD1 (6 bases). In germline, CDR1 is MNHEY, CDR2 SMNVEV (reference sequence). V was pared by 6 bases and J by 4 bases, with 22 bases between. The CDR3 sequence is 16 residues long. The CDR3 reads CASRTHLRGSAYEQYF. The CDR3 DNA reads TGTGCCAGCAGAACCCACTTGAGGGGGTCGGCGTACGAGCAGTACTTC.

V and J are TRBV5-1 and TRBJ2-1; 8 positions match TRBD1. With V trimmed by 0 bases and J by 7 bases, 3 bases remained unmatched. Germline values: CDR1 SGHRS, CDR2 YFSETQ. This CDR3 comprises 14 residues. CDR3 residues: CASSLGTGHNEQFF. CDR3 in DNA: TGCGCCAGCAGCTTGGGGACAGGGCATAATGAGCAGTTCTTC.

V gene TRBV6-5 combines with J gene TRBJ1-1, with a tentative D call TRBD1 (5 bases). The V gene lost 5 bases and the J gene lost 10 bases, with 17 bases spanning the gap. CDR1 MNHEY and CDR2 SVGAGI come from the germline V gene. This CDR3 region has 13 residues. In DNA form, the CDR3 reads TGTGCCAGCAGTAGGAACCTCGGGGGGGGAGCTTTCTTT. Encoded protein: CASSRNLGGGAFF.

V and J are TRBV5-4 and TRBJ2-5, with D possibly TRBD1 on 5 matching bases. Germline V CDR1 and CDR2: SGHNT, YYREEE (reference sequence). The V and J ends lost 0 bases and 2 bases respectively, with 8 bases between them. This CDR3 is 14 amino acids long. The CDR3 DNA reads TGTGCCAGCAGCTTGGCCAGGGCGCAAGAGACCCAGTACTTC. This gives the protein CASSLARAQETQYF.

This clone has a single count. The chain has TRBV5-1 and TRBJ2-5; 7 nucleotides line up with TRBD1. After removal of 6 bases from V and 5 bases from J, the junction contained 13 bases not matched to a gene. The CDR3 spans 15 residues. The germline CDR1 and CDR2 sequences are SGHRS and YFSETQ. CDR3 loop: CASNLFGTDGETQYF. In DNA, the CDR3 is TGCGCCAGCAACCTTTTTGGGACAGACGGGGAGACCCAGTACTTC.

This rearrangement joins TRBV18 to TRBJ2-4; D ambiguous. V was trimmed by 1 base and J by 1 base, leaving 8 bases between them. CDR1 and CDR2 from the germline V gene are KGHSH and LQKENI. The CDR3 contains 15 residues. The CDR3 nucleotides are TGTGCCAGCTCACCACGTGCAGTTGCCAAAAACATTCAGTACTTC. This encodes CASSPRAVAKNIQYF.

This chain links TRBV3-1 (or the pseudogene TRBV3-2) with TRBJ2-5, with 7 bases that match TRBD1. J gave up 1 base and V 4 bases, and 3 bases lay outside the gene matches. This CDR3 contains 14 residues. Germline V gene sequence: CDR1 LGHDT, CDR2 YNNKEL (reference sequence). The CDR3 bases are TGTGCCAGCAGCCGGGGGACAGTCCAAGAGACCCAGTACTTC. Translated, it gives CASSRGTVQETQYF.

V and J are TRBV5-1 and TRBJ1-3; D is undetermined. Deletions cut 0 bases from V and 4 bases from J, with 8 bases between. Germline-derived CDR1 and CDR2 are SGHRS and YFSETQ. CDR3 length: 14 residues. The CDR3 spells CASSLGAGGNTIYF. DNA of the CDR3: TGCGCCAGCAGCTTGGGGGCAGGAGGAAACACCATATATTTT. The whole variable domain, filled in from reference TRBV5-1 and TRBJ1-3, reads KAGVTQTPRYLIKTRGQQVTLSCSPISGHRSVSWYQQTPGQGLQFLFEYFSETQRNKGNFPGRFSGRQFSNSRSEMNVSTLELGDSALYLCASSLGAGGNTIYFGEGSWLTVV.

The CDR3 loop is CSVPGLAGDTDTQYF. The CDR3 bases are TGCAGCGTTCCAGGACTAGCGGGAGATACAGATACGCAGTATTTT. This chain uses TRBV29-1 with TRBJ2-3, with 13 bases aligning to TRBD2. Germline-derived CDR1 and CDR2 are SQVTM and ANQGSEA. V lost 5 bases, J lost 3 bases, and 5 bases stayed unmatched. The length of the CDR3 is 15 residues.

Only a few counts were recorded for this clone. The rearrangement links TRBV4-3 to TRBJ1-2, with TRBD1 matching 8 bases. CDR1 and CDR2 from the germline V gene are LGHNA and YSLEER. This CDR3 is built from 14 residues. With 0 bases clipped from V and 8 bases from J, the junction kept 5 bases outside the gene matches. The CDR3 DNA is TGCGCCAGCAGCCAAGAGGACAGGGCGGGAGGCTACACCTTC. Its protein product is CASSQEDRAGGYTF.

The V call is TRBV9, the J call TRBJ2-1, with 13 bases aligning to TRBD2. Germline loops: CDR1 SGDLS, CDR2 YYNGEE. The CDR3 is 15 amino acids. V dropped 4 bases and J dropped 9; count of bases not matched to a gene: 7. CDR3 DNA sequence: TGTGCCAGCAGCTTTACTAGCGGGGGGGCCTCTGAGCAGTTCTTC. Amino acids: CASSFTSGGASEQFF.

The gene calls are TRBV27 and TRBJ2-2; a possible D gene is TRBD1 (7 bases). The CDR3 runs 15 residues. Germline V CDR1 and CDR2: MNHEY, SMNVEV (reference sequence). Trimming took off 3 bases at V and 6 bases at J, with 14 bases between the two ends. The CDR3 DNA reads TGTGCCAGCAGTTTGGGCGGGACAGTCCCCGGGGAGCTGTTTTTT. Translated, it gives CASSLGGTVPGELFF.

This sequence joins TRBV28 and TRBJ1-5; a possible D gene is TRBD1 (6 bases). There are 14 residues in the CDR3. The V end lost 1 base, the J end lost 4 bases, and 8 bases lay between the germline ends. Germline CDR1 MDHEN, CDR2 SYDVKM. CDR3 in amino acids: CASSLLGTNQPQHF. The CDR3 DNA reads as TGTGCCAGCAGTTTATTGGGGACAAATCAGCCCCAGCATTTT.

CDR3 bases: TGTGCCAGCAGCCAAGTGGGCAGGATAGACTACGAGCAGTACTTC. It specifies CASSQVGRIDYEQYF. The chain links TRBV3-1 (or the pseudogene TRBV3-2) to TRBJ2-7; D is uncertain. The V gene's germline CDR1 is LGHDT and CDR2 YNNKEL (reference sequence). The CDR3 totals 15 residues. V lost 1 base to trimming and J lost 3 bases, with 13 bases between them.

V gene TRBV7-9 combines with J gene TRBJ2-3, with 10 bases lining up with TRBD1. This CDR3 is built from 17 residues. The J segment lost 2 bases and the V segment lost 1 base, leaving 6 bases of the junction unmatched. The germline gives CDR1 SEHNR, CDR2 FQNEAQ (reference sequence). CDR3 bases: TGTGCCAGCAGCTTAGTAGGGACAGGGGAATTCACAGATACGCAGTATTTT. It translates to CASSLVGTGEFTDTQYF.

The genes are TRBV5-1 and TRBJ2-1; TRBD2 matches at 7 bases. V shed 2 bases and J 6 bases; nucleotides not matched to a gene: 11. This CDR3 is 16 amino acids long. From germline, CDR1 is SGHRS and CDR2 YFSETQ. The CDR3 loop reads CASSFGGSAQTNEQFF. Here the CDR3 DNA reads TGCGCCAGCAGCTTCGGCGGGAGCGCTCAGACCAATGAGCAGTTCTTC.

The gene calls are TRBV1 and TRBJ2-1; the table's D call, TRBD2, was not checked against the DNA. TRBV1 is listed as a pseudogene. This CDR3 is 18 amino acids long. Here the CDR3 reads CTSSPGTSAPEIYNEQFF. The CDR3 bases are TGCACCAGCAGCCCCGGGACTAGCGCACCGGAGATATACAATGAGCAGTTCTTC.

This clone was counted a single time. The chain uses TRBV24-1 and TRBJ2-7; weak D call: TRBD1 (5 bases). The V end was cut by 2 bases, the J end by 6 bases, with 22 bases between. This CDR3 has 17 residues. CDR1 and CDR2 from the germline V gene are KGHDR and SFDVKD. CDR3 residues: CATSDSSSQGVKGEQYF. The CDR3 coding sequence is TGTGCCACCAGTGATTCTTCCTCGCAGGGCGTTAAGGGCGAGCAGTACTTC.

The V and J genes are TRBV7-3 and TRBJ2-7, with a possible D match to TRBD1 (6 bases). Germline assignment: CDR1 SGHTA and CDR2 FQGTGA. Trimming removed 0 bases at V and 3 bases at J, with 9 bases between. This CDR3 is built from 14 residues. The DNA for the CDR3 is TGTGCCAGCAGCTTAACTGGACAGAACTACGAGCAGTACTTC. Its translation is CASSLTGQNYEQYF.

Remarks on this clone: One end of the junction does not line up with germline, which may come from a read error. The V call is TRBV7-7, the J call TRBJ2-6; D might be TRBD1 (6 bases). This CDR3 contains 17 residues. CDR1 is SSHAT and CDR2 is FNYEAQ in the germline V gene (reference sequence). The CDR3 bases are TGTGCTAGCAGCTCCAATTCACAGGGCGCTGGGGCCAACGTCCTGACTTTC. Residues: CASSSNSQGAGANVLTF.

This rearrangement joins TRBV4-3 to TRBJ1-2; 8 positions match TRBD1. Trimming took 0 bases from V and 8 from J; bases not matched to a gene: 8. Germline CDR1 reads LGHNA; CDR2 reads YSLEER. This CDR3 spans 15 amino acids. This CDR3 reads CASSQDDVRTGGYTF. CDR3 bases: TGCGCCAGCAGCCAAGATGACGTCCGGACAGGGGGCTACACCTTC.

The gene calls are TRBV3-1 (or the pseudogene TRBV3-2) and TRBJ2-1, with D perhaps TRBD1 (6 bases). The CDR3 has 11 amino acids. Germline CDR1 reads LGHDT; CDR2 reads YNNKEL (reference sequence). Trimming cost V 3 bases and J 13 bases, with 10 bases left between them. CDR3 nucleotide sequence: TGTGCCAGCAGCCAGGGGGCGGGCCAGTTCTTC. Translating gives CASSQGAGQFF.

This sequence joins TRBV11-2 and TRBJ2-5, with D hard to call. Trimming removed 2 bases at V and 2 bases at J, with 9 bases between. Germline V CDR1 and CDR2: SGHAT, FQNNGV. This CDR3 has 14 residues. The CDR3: CASSLTQAQETQYF. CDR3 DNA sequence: TGTGCCAGCAGCTTAACGCAGGCGCAAGAGACCCAGTACTTC.

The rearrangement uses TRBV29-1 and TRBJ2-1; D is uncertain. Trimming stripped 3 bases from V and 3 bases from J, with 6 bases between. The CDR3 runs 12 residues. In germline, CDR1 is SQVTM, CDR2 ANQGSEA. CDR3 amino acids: CSVEYYYNEQFF. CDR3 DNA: TGCAGCGTTGAGTACTACTACAATGAGCAGTTCTTC.

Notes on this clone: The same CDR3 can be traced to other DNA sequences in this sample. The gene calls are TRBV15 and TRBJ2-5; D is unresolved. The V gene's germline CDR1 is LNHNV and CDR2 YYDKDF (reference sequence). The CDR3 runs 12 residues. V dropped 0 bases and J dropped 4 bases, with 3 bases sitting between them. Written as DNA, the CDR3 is TGTGCCACCAGCAGAGATCGAGAGACCCAGTACTTC. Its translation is CATSRDRETQYF.

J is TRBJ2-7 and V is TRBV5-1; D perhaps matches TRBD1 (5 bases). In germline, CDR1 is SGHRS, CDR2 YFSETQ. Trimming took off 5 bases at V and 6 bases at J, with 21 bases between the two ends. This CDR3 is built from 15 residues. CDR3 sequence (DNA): TGCGCCAGCAGTCCCACAGGTTTAATCTTAGGCGAGCAGTACTTC. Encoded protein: CASSPTGLILGEQYF.